This passage covers 22 T cell receptor beta chains from one sample sequenced in a study of vaccination effects on CD4 cells after COVID-19. These receptors lack a known antigen. In the ViraFEST assay, antigen-specific CD4+ clonotypes were identified by expansion after peptide-pool stimulation. An approximately 10-day culture period preceded the isolation of CD4+ T cells. The vaccine recipients had no prior SARS-CoV-2 infection, with negative nucleocapsid antibodies. Using immunoSEQ multiplex PCR, the repertoire was profiled, and TCRdb retains in-frame clones only, with some absent. This table has 73,000 or so clones, around 78% appearing once. The sequencing here drew on CD4+ T cells from PBMCs cultured with SARS-CoV-2 spike peptides, taken before COVID-19 vaccination. These receptors were obtained from a human donor who received a COVID-19 vaccine.

The chain employs TRBV30 and TRBJ2-5, with D unclear. V dropped 2 bases and J dropped 5 bases, with 12 bases sitting between them. CDR1 and CDR2 (germline): GTSNPN, SVGIG (reference sequence). This CDR3 has 13 amino acids. The CDR3 coding sequence is TGTGCCTGGAGTCGGGCCCCGGGTGAGACCCAGTACTTC. Protein: CAWSRAPGETQYF. Full variable domain (outside the CDR3, taken from reference TRBV30 and TRBJ2-5): SQTIHQWPATLVQPVGSPLSLECTVEGTSNPNLYWYRQAAGRGLQLLFYSVGIGQISSEVPQNLSASRPQDRQFILSSKKLLLSDSGFYLCAWSRAPGETQYFGPGTRLLVL.

The chain employs TRBV7-3 and TRBJ2-2; TRBD2 agrees at 14 bases. Germline V gives CDR1 SGHTA, CDR2 FQGTGA. The CDR3 extends over 19 amino acids. The V segment lost 5 bases and the J segment 1 base; nucleotides outside the gene matches: 9. The CDR3 loop reads CASSDLGLAGVLNTGELFF. In DNA, the CDR3 is TGTGCCAGCAGCGATCTGGGACTAGCGGGGGTTCTGAACACCGGGGAGCTGTTTTTT.

The chain links TRBV5-1 to TRBJ1-5; a possible D gene is TRBD1 (6 bases). The germline V gene has CDR1 SGHRS and CDR2 YFSETQ. The CDR3 is 15 amino acids. Trimming took off 2 bases at V and 0 bases at J, with 9 bases between the two ends. This CDR3 is CASSFTTGSNQPQHF. The CDR3 DNA follows: TGCGCCAGCAGCTTTACGACAGGTAGCAATCAGCCCCAGCATTTT.

The chain joins TRBV7-2 to TRBJ1-4; 8 nucleotides match TRBD1. After removal of 6 bases from V and 2 bases from J, the junction contained 5 bases not matched to a gene. Germline CDR1 is SGHTA and CDR2 is FQGNSA. CDR3 size: 15 residues. The chain's CDR3 is CASSTGGATNEKLFF. Written as DNA, the CDR3 is TGTGCCAGCAGTACAGGGGGAGCCACTAATGAAAAACTGTTTTTT.

The chain carries TRBV6-5 and TRBJ1-1, with D hard to call. Germline values: CDR1 MNHEY, CDR2 SVGAGI. Trimming stripped 5 bases from V and 0 bases from J, with 10 bases between. This CDR3 is built from 14 residues. CDR3 sequence (DNA): TGTGCCAGCAGTAACCAGAAGATGAACACTGAAGCTTTCTTT. Translation: CASSNQKMNTEAFF.

The chain combines TRBV20-1 with TRBJ2-5; perhaps TRBD1 as D (5 bases). There are 13 residues in the CDR3. V was cut by 3 bases and J by 1 base, with 9 bases left in between. Germline lookup yields CDR1 DFQATT and CDR2 SNEGSKA (reference sequence). CDR3 residues: CSASIGVQETQYF. The CDR3 coding sequence is TGCAGTGCTAGTATAGGGGTCCAAGAGACCCAGTACTTC.

The chain combines TRBV19 with TRBJ2-5; D ambiguous. The CDR3 spans 15 residues. The germline V gene encodes CDR1 LNHDA and CDR2 SQIVND (reference sequence). V was trimmed by 2 bases and J by 1 base, leaving 11 bases between them. CDR3 residues: CASSILWGTQETQYF. The CDR3 DNA reads as TGTGCCAGTAGTATACTTTGGGGAACCCAAGAGACCCAGTACTTC.

The chain has TRBV4-3 and TRBJ2-6, with unresolved D. The V gene's germline CDR1 is LGHNA and CDR2 YSLEER. V lost 0 bases and J 0 bases, leaving 15 bases between the germline ends. The CDR3 runs 19 residues. Here the CDR3 reads CASSQDPIPVISGANVLTF. The CDR3 region has the DNA TGCGCCAGCAGCCAAGATCCAATACCCGTGATCTCTGGGGCCAACGTCCTGACTTTC.

The chain recombines TRBV6-6 with TRBJ1-1; tentative D call: TRBD1 (6 bases). Between the trimmed V and J ends, which lost 2 bases and 0 bases, there was a span of 10 bases. There are 15 residues in the CDR3. Germline CDR1 reads MNHNY; CDR2 reads SVGAGI (reference sequence). The CDR3 nucleotides are TGTGCCAGCAGTTACAAGAGGGGGGTGAACACTGAAGCTTTCTTT. This translates into CASSYKRGVNTEAFF.

V and J are TRBV5-8 and TRBJ2-3; no clear D gene. There are 15 residues in the CDR3. Trimming pared 7 bases from V and 2 bases from J, leaving 17 bases between. Germline CDR1 and CDR2: SGHTS and YDEGEE. CDR3 region: CASPSVGRITDTQYF. In nucleotides, the CDR3 is TGTGCCAGCCCTTCTGTCGGCAGAATCACAGATACGCAGTATTTT.

This clone was picked up one time. This chain joins TRBV18 and TRBJ1-1; no clear D. The CDR3 has 14 residues. Germline values: CDR1 KGHSH, CDR2 LQKENI. V lost 6 bases, J lost 1 base, and 12 bases lay in between. The CDR3: CASSVVDTNTEAFF. CDR3 coding DNA: TGTGCCAGCTCGGTAGTGGATACGAACACTGAAGCTTTCTTT.

The genes are TRBV19 and TRBJ2-5, with 8 bases matching TRBD1. Trimming cost V 5 bases and J 2 bases; bases outside gene matches: 13. CDR3 length: 17 residues. The germline CDR1 and CDR2 sequences are LNHDA and SQIVND (reference sequence). Written as DNA, the CDR3 is TGTGCCAGTAGTTTTGGGACAGGAGGGATACCACAAGAGACCCAGTACTTC. Its protein product is CASSFGTGGIPQETQYF.

The CDR3 spells CASSLRGANTEAFF. CDR3 sequence (DNA): TGTGCCAGCAGCCTCAGGGGGGCAAACACTGAAGCTTTCTTT. This chain connects TRBV2 to TRBJ1-1, with 7 nucleotides matching TRBD1. The V gene end was trimmed by 6 bases and the J gene end by 2 bases; junction bases not matched to a gene: 6. The CDR3 totals 14 residues. From germline, CDR1 is SNHLY and CDR2 FYNNEI.

The DNA of the CDR3 is TGTGCCGGCAAGACTGGACAGGGAGCATGGTATGGCTACACCTTC. Residues: CAGKTGQGAWYGYTF. The V gene is TRBV6-6, the J gene TRBJ1-2, with 8 bases matching TRBD1. The germline CDR1 and CDR2 sequences are MNHNY and SVGAGI (reference sequence). The V and J ends lost 11 bases and 5 bases, in that order; junction bases with no gene match: 16. This CDR3 is built from 15 residues.

The V gene is TRBV9, the J gene TRBJ2-3, with D possibly being TRBD2 (6 bases). Trimming took off 0 bases at V and 5 bases at J, with 16 bases between the two ends. The CDR3 has 16 amino acids. Germline loops: CDR1 SGDLS, CDR2 YYNGEE. DNA of the CDR3: TGTGCCAGCAGCGTAGTCGGTGGAGGGGTTGGAGATACGCAGTATTTT. Protein: CASSVVGGGVGDTQYF.

The chain has TRBV5-4 and TRBJ2-3, with TRBD1 matching over 10 bases. The CDR3 contains 19 residues. Trimming removed 2 bases from V and 3 bases from J; junction bases left unmatched: 15. CDR1 is SGHNT, CDR2 YYREEE, per germline (reference sequence). The CDR3 nucleotides read TGTGCCAGCAGCTTAAAGCGACAGGGGGCGCGGAGTAGTACAGATACGCAGTATTTT. Encoded protein: CASSLKRQGARSSTDTQYF.

CDR3 residues: CASGQLFNQPQHF. The CDR3, as DNA: TGTGCCAGCGGGCAGCTTTTCAATCAGCCCCAGCATTTT. The chain employs TRBV3-1 (or the pseudogene TRBV3-2) and TRBJ1-5; D gene unclear. Germline CDR1 LGHDT, CDR2 YNNKEL (reference sequence). The CDR3 extends over 13 amino acids. The V end lost 8 bases, the J end lost 3 bases, and 11 bases lay between the germline ends.

The V call is TRBV9, the J call TRBJ2-1, with 8 bases aligning to TRBD2. The V segment lost 0 bases and the J segment 8 bases; nucleotides outside the gene matches: 7. CDR1 and CDR2 (germline): SGDLS, YYNGEE. This CDR3 is built from 15 residues. CDR3 amino acids: CASSVDGGAGDEQFF. The CDR3 nucleotides read TGTGCCAGCAGCGTAGACGGGGGGGCCGGCGATGAGCAGTTCTTC.

The V and J genes are TRBV7-2 and TRBJ2-7, with D perhaps TRBD2 (5 bases). The germline CDR1 and CDR2 sequences are SGHTA and FQGNSA. This CDR3 comprises 19 residues. V dropped 0 bases and J dropped 4 bases, with 25 bases sitting between them. CDR3 region: CASSLAPGSQSAPLYEQYV. The DNA of the CDR3 is TGTGCCAGCAGCTTAGCCCCGGGAAGTCAGTCGGCACCATTATACGAGCAGTACGTC.

CDR3 amino acids: CASSFQGSGEKLFF. CDR3 bases: TGTGCCAGCAGCTTTCAGGGGTCCGGTGAAAAACTGTTTTTT. The chain combines TRBV7-2 with TRBJ1-4; TRBD1 is a possible D gene (6 bases). The V gene lost 3 bases and the J gene lost 7 bases, with 12 bases spanning the gap. Germline-derived CDR1 and CDR2 are SGHTA and FQGNSA. This CDR3 is 14 amino acids long.

The chain carries TRBV19 and TRBJ2-1; 8 positions match TRBD2. The length of the CDR3 is 14 residues. The V and J ends lost 6 bases and 0 bases, in that order; junction bases with no gene match: 1. CDR1 is LNHDA and CDR2 is SQIVND in the germline V gene (reference sequence). The CDR3 here is CASRSGSSYNEQFF. The CDR3 nucleotides read TGTGCCAGTAGGAGCGGGAGCTCCTACAATGAGCAGTTCTTC.

This clone came up a few times. The chain combines TRBV3-1 (or the pseudogene TRBV3-2) with TRBJ1-6, with D unresolved. The CDR3 consists of 14 residues. Trimming took 7 bases from V and 10 from J, leaving 17 bases between them. CDR1 is LGHDT and CDR2 is YNNKEL in the germline V gene (reference sequence). The CDR3 DNA sequence: TGTGCCAGCAACCGAAAACTAGCGGGGTCACCCCTCCACTTT. It translates to CASNRKLAGSPLHF.